The clone carrying this T cell receptor beta chain has only a few counts. Its antigen is still unknown. This sample is part of a study of CD8 T cells in ankylosing spondylitis. Study-wide results and limits: There was a TCR beta motif, made of eight highly homologous variants, that appeared characteristic of ankylosing spondylitis blood. Previous work reported some of these motif variants in the synovial fluid and blood of reactive arthritis. Matched ankylosing spondylitis synovial fluid reportedly showed significant enrichment of disease-linked clones.

From the 5' RACE reads, TCRdb called clonotypes with MiXCR, one entry per CDR3 protein. Found here are approximately 540,000 distinct CDR3 sequences, roughly 13% of them singletons; the top ten hold approximately 6.2%. The V gene lost 1 base and the J gene lost 0 bases, with 12 bases spanning the gap. The germline V gene has CDR1 SGHDN and CDR2 FVKESK. This CDR3 is 16 amino acids long. The specimen was blood, either unsorted or a sorted T cell fraction (not recorded which). This clonotype originated in a male donor with ankylosing spondylitis. The genes are TRBV14 and TRBJ1-1; a possible D gene is TRBD1 (5 bases). CDR3 loop: CASSQVRWGLNTEAFF. CDR3 sequence (DNA): TGTGCCAGCAGCCAAGTTCGTTGGGGGTTGAACACTGAAGCTTTCTTT. The variable domain in full, with the rest retrieved from reference TRBV14 and TRBJ1-1, is EAGVTQFPSHSVIEKGQTVTLRCDPISGHDNLYWYRRVMGKEIKFLLHFVKESKQDESGMPNNRFLAERTGGTYSTLKVQPAELEDSGVYFCASSQVRWGLNTEAFFGQGTRLTVV.